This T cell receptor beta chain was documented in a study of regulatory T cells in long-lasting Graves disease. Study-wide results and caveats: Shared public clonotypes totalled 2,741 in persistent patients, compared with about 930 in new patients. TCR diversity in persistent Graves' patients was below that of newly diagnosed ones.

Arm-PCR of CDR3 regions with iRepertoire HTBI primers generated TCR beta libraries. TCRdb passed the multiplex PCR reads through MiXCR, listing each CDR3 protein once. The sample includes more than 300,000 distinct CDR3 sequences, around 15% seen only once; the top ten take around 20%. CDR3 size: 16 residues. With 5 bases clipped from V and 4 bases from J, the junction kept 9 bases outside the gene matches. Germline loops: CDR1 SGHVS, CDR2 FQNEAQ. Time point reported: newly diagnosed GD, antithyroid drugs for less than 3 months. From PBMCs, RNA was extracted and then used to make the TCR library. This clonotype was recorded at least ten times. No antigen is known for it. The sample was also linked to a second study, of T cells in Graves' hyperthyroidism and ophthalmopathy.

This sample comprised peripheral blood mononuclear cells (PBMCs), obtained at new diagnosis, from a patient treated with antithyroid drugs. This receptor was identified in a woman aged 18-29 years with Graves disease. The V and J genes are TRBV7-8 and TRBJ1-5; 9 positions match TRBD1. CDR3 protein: CASSPVPGQGNQPQHF. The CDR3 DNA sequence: TGTGCCAGCAGCCCGGTCCCAGGACAGGGGAATCAGCCCCAGCATTTT. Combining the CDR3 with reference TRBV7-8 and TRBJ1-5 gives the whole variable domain GAGVSQSPRYKVAKRGQDVALRCDPISGHVSLFWYQQALGQGPEFLTYFQNEAQLDKSGLPSDRFFAERPEGSVSTLKIQRTQQEDSAVYLCASSPVPGQGNQPQHFGDGTRLSIL.